What follows are 25 T cell receptor beta chains derived from one specimen sequenced in a study of Graves' ophthalmopathy and Graves' hyperthyroidism. Transcripts of RNA were the source for amplifying TCR beta CDR3 regions. RT-PCR was first run with HTBI primers, then multiplex PCR in a second round. TCRdb used MiXCR to reprocess the multiplex PCR reads, holding one entry per CDR3 protein. The repertoire holds about 500,000 distinct CDR3 sequences, with less than 40% as singletons. The source material was peripheral blood or thyroid tissue (not recorded which). These TCRs come from an adult man with Graves' hyperthyroidism.

In its sample, this clonotype was seen a few times. This chain links TRBV20-1 with TRBJ1-1; D not resolved. V was trimmed by 4 bases and J by 6 bases, leaving 12 bases between them. Germline V gene sequence: CDR1 DFQATT, CDR2 SNEGSKA (reference sequence). CDR3 length: 12 residues. The CDR3 DNA reads as TGCAGTGCTAAGCGGCGGAGCGCTGAAGCTTTCTTT. It is translated as CSAKRRSAEAFF.

This clonotype appeared many times. V usage is TRBV6-5 and J usage is TRBJ1-6; TRBD1 agrees at 10 bases. The germline CDR1 and CDR2 sequences are MNHEY and SVGAGI. Trimming took 5 bases from V and 10 from J; bases not matched to a gene: 8. CDR3 length: 15 amino acids. CDR3 loop: CASSPGTGENSPLHF. The CDR3 coding sequence is TGTGCCAGCAGTCCCGGGACAGGGGAAAACTCACCCCTCCACTTT.

This rearrangement joins TRBV29-1 to TRBJ2-1; no firm D call. Germline values: CDR1 SQVTM, CDR2 ANQGSEA. V was shortened by 4 bases and J by 8 bases, with 6 bases between the two germline ends. There are 10 residues in the CDR3. The CDR3: CSVGEDEQFF. The DNA for the CDR3 is TGCAGCGTTGGTGAGGATGAGCAGTTCTTC.

This clonotype was observed once. This rearrangement joins TRBV19 to TRBJ1-2; D is perhaps TRBD1 (6 bases). The CDR3 loop spans 13 amino acids. Trimming took 10 bases from V and 1 from J, leaving 13 bases between them. Germline assignment: CDR1 LNHDA and CDR2 SQIVND (reference sequence). The CDR3 sequence: CAIGQQINYGYTF. As DNA, the CDR3 is TGTGCCATCGGACAGCAGATTAACTATGGCTACACCTTC.

J is TRBJ1-1 and V is TRBV7-2; D may be TRBD1 (5 bases). This CDR3 has 14 amino acids. The V end was cut by 5 bases, the J end by 6 bases, with 16 bases between. Germline V gene lookup returns CDR1 SGHTA and CDR2 FQGNSA. CDR3 nucleotides: TGTGCCAGCAGCGCCCAACAGGACTTCTCTGAAGCTTTCTTT. Translation gives CASSAQQDFSEAFF.

This clonotype was detected ten times or more. The V call is TRBV7-9, the J call TRBJ2-7, with D unclear. Trimming shortened V by 3 bases and J by 1 base, and 10 bases separated the two germline ends. CDR3 length equals 14 residues. Per the germline V gene, CDR1 is SEHNR and CDR2 is FQNEAQ (reference sequence). The CDR3: CASSLATVSYEQYF. CDR3 in DNA: TGTGCCAGCAGCTTGGCAACAGTTTCCTACGAGCAGTACTTC.

This clonotype was recorded at least ten times. V usage is TRBV5-1 and J usage is TRBJ2-5; perhaps TRBD1 as D (5 bases). The germline CDR1 and CDR2 sequences are SGHRS and YFSETQ. CDR3 length: 14 residues. Trimming removed 1 base from V and 5 bases from J, with 12 bases in between. The CDR3 loop is CASSLPGRGETQYF. Written as DNA, the CDR3 is TGCGCCAGCAGCTTGCCAGGGCGTGGGGAGACCCAGTACTTC.

On this clonotype: This clone may be a read error of a much larger clone one base away. The DNA for the CDR3 is TGTGCCAGCAGTTACTCAGCGTGGGATTCACCCCTCCACTTT. Translated: CASSYSAWDSPLHF. V is TRBV6-5 and J is TRBJ1-6, with unresolved D. Between the trimmed V and J ends, which lost 0 bases and 8 bases, there was a span of 8 bases. CDR1 is MNHEY and CDR2 is SVGAGI in the germline V gene. The CDR3 length is 14 residues.

V and J are TRBV2 and TRBJ1-2; D perhaps matches TRBD1 (5 bases). Germline lookup yields CDR1 SNHLY and CDR2 FYNNEI. V shed 8 bases and J shed 14 bases, with 18 bases lying between them. The CDR3 totals 11 residues. The chain's CDR3 is CASGVGGRETF. In DNA, the CDR3 is TGTGCCAGCGGTGTGGGGGGAAGAGAGACCTTC.

The sample holds many counts of this clonotype. V usage is TRBV28 and J usage is TRBJ1-6; D remains unclear. The CDR3 contains 14 residues. V was trimmed by 3 bases and J by 13 bases, leaving 16 bases between them. Germline values: CDR1 MDHEN, CDR2 SYDVKM. CDR3 sequence: CASSLVSHRYPLHF. CDR3 DNA: TGTGCCAGCAGTTTGGTCTCCCACCGTTACCCCCTCCACTTT. Drawing the rest from reference TRBV28 and TRBJ1-6, the complete variable domain is DVKVTQSSRYLVKRTGEKVFLECVQDMDHENMFWYRQDPGLGLRLIYFSYDVKMKEKGDIPEGYSVSREKKERFSLILESASTNQTSMYLCASSLVSHRYPLHFGNGTRLTVT.

This clonotype turned up a few times. This chain connects TRBV5-4 to TRBJ1-1; no reliable D call. CDR3 length equals 17 residues. V was cut by 2 bases and J by 14 bases, with 31 bases left in between. Germline V CDR1 and CDR2: SGHNT, YYREEE (reference sequence). CDR3 amino acids: CASSLTYKREGYNEQFF. In nucleotides, the CDR3 is TGTGCCAGCAGCTTAACGTACAAGCGGGAGGGATACAATGAGCAGTTCTTT. The complete variable domain, with remaining parts taken from reference TRBV5-4 and TRBJ1-1, reads ETGVTQSPTHLIKTRGQQVTLRCSSQSGHNTVSWYQQALGQGPQFIFQYYREEENGRGNFPPRFSGLQFPNYSSELNVNALELDDSALYLCASSLTYKREGYNEQFFGQGTRLTVV.

The gene calls are TRBV12-3 or TRBV12-4 and TRBJ1-6, with 11 bases that match TRBD1. This CDR3 spans 18 amino acids. Trimming took 5 bases from V and 6 from J; bases not matched to a gene: 12. The CDR3 DNA sequence: TGTGCCAGCAGTACCCGAAGAGAAGGGACAGGGGGTAATTCACCCCTCCACTTT. Its protein product is CASSTRREGTGGNSPLHF.

The rearrangement joins TRBV7-9 to TRBJ2-5; a possible D gene is TRBD2 (5 bases). Looked up from germline, CDR1 is SEHNR and CDR2 is FQNEAQ (reference sequence). With 3 bases removed from V and 9 bases from J, the gap between germline ends came to 20 bases. This CDR3 spans 15 amino acids. CDR3 bases: TGTGCCAGCAGCTTGGCTGGGAGTAACAATCAGCCCCAGTACTTC. It is translated as CASSLAGSNNQPQYF.

The sample holds many counts of this clonotype. The chain is built from TRBV29-1 and TRBJ1-2, with D maybe TRBD1 (5 bases). Germline lookup yields CDR1 SQVTM and CDR2 ANQGSEA. The CDR3 is made up of 11 amino acids. V dropped 6 bases and J dropped 7 bases, with 12 bases sitting between them. In DNA, the CDR3 is TGCAGCGTAGACCCGGGGGGTGGCTACACCTTC. It translates to CSVDPGGGYTF.

About this clonotype itself: A read error may account for a junction end that differs from germline. The CDR3: CSVEGYGGRPSYNEQLF. CDR3 in DNA: TGCAGCGTTGAGGGGTATGGGGGCCGACCATCCTACAATGAGCAGCTCTTC. The chain employs TRBV29-1 and TRBJ2-1; D may be TRBD1 (6 bases). The length of the CDR3 is 17 residues. Germline loops: CDR1 SQVTM, CDR2 ANQGSEA.

V and J are TRBV7-2 and TRBJ1-6; weak D call: TRBD1 (5 bases). Germline V lookup: CDR1 SGHTA, CDR2 FQGNSA. This CDR3 contains 17 residues. V was clipped by 5 bases and J by 0 bases, with 14 bases between them. In DNA, the CDR3 is TGTGCCAGCAGCCCCTCCGGGACTAGCTCCTATAATTCACCCCTCCACTTT. Protein product: CASSPSGTSSYNSPLHF.

The genes are TRBV10-2 and TRBJ2-2; D is perhaps TRBD1 (7 bases). The CDR3 totals 15 residues. The germline V gene encodes CDR1 WSHSY and CDR2 SAAADI. With 2 bases removed from V and 1 base from J, the gap between germline ends came to 8 bases. CDR3 in DNA: TGCGCCAGCAGTGAGCAGGGGGGGAACACCGGGGAGCTGTTTTTT. This sequence encodes CASSEQGGNTGELFF.

The rearrangement uses TRBV20-1 and TRBJ1-4, with 7 bases fitting TRBD1. V trimming: 6 bases; J trimming: 8 bases; junction bases outside the gene matches: 18. This CDR3 is built from 16 residues. CDR1 DFQATT and CDR2 SNEGSKA come from the germline V gene (reference sequence). CDR3 amino acids: CSAWHSRGDSREKLFF. CDR3 nucleotides: TGCAGTGCCTGGCATTCCAGGGGGGATAGTAGGGAAAAACTGTTTTTT.

A word on this clonotype: This could be a read error, since a much larger clone is one nucleotide away. V is TRBV20-1 and J is TRBJ2-7, with 7 bases that match TRBD1. The V gene's germline CDR1 is DFQATT and CDR2 SNEGSKA (reference sequence). V trimming: 0 bases; J trimming: 4 bases; junction bases outside the gene matches: 6. The CDR3 has 14 amino acids. The CDR3 loop is CSARDEGQWYEQYF. For the CDR3, the DNA is TGCAGTGCTAGAGATGAGGGACAGTGGTACGAGCAGTACTTC.

This chain connects TRBV7-9 to TRBJ1-4, with 7 bases identical to TRBD1. The junction had 14 bases not matched to a gene; V was cut back by 7 bases and J by 9 bases. This CDR3 comprises 15 residues. Germline V CDR1 and CDR2: SEHNR, FQNEAQ (reference sequence). The CDR3: CASNGLGTATKKLFF. The CDR3 DNA sequence: TGTGCCAGCAACGGATTAGGGACAGCGACGAAAAAACTGTTTTTT.

The chain joins TRBV6-1 to TRBJ1-5; D is undetermined. Trimming removed 7 bases at V and 0 bases at J, with 10 bases between. Germline CDR1 is MNHNS and CDR2 is SASEGT. The CDR3 contains 14 residues. The CDR3 nucleotides read TGTGCCAGCACCCGACCGGTTAGCAATCAGCCCCAGCATTTT. It is translated as CASTRPVSNQPQHF.

This clonotype occurred many times. This chain joins TRBV5-1 and TRBJ1-1; the match to TRBD1 covers 7 bases. The germline V gene encodes CDR1 SGHRS and CDR2 YFSETQ. The ends lost 3 bases at V and 1 base at J; junction bases unmatched: 12. CDR3 length: 17 amino acids. Written as DNA, the CDR3 is TGCGCCAGCAGCTCGGACAGGCTAAGGCTTTCGAACACTGAAGCTTTCTTT. Amino acid sequence: CASSSDRLRLSNTEAFF.

The gene calls are TRBV4-1 and TRBJ1-1; D may be TRBD1 (5 bases). Trimming removed 1 base at V and 1 base at J, with 16 bases between. Per the germline V gene, CDR1 is MGHRA and CDR2 is YSYEKL. This CDR3 comprises 17 residues. CDR3 bases: TGCGCCAGCAGCCAAGTTGGTCAGGGTTCGAGGAACACTGAAGCTTTCTTT. Protein: CASSQVGQGSRNTEAFF.

In DNA form, the CDR3 reads TGTGCCAGCTTGTCAGGGGGCGGGGAGACCCAGTACTTC. Its translation is CASLSGGGETQYF. V usage is TRBV2 and J usage is TRBJ2-5; 8 bases fit TRBD1. After removal of 8 bases from V and 5 bases from J, the junction contained 7 bases not matched to a gene. The CDR3 consists of 13 residues. In germline, CDR1 is SNHLY, CDR2 FYNNEI.

Regarding this clonotype: This may stem from a read error, because a much larger clone lies one nucleotide away. This rearrangement joins TRBV2 to TRBJ2-7; 8 bases agree with TRBD1. CDR3 length equals 14 residues. V lost 10 bases, J lost 1 base, and 9 bases stayed unmatched. The germline gives CDR1 SNHLY, CDR2 FYNNEI. DNA for the CDR3: TGTGCCATCCCTTGGAACAGGGGGTCCTACGAGCAGTACTTC. This encodes CAIPWNRGSYEQYF.